These 21 T cell receptor beta chains share one sample of origin, sequenced in a study of blood T cells in healthy people across ages. A second PCR of 7 to 11 cycles used a sample-barcoded 5' primer and a J-beta primer mix. MiXCR was run by TCRdb on the 5' RACE reads, yielding one entry per CDR3 protein. Of approximately 880,000 distinct CDR3 sequences in the sample, roughly 50% were seen once. Input material: blood. These TCRs come from a young man in good health.

The chain has TRBV29-1 and TRBJ1-1; maybe TRBD1 (6 bases). CDR1 and CDR2 from the germline V gene are SQVTM and ANQGSEA. The CDR3 contains 15 residues. V lost 0 bases to trimming and J lost 2 bases, with 13 bases between them. The CDR3 protein is CSVEDPRGANTEAFF. The DNA for the CDR3 is TGCAGCGTTGAAGATCCCCGGGGGGCCAACACTGAAGCTTTCTTT.

This clonotype was counted a single time. The rearrangement joins TRBV29-1 to TRBJ2-3; D not certain. Germline CDR1 and CDR2: SQVTM and ANQGSEA. The CDR3 is 14 amino acids. V lost 1 base and J 4 bases, leaving 12 bases between the germline ends. Here the CDR3 DNA reads TGCAGCGTTGAAGGAGCAGGCGAATCAGATACGCAGTATTTT. Amino acid sequence: CSVEGAGESDTQYF.

The rearrangement uses TRBV6-5 and TRBJ1-6; D is perhaps TRBD1 (5 bases). CDR1 MNHEY and CDR2 SVGAGI come from the germline V gene. The ends were cut back, 2 bases at V and 7 bases at J, with 15 bases in the middle. The CDR3 is made up of 16 amino acids. CDR3 in amino acids: CASSYIWGSSNSPLHF. The DNA for the CDR3 is TGTGCCAGCAGTTACATCTGGGGGTCTAGCAATTCACCCCTCCACTTT.

About this clonotype itself: An end of the junction does not agree with germline; a read error may underlie this. The chain is built from TRBV29-1 and TRBJ2-3; D is possibly TRBD1 (5 bases). This CDR3 region has 14 residues. Germline loops: CDR1 SQVTM, CDR2 ANQGSEA. Here the CDR3 reads CSVGQLLSTDTRYF. The CDR3 nucleotides are TGCAGCGTTGGACAGCTCCTTAGCACAGATACGCGGTATTTT.

In its sample, this clonotype was seen many times. This rearrangement joins TRBV7-6 to TRBJ2-3, with 11 bases fitting TRBD2. Trimming removed 1 base from V and 0 bases from J; junction bases left unmatched: 0. Germline CDR1 SGHVS, CDR2 FNYEAQ. This CDR3 is built from 16 residues. The chain's CDR3 is CASSLGTSGSTDTQYF. The CDR3 DNA sequence: TGTGCCAGCAGCTTAGGGACTAGCGGGAGCACAGATACGCAGTATTTT.

The J gene is TRBJ2-3, the V gene TRBV2, with TRBD2 identical over 7 bases. Germline V CDR1 and CDR2: SNHLY, FYNNEI. The length of the CDR3 is 12 residues. V lost 0 bases, J lost 9 bases, and 0 bases stayed unmatched. CDR3 region: CASSEAGGTQYF. Here the CDR3 DNA reads TGTGCCAGCAGTGAAGCCGGGGGGACGCAGTATTTT. The whole variable domain, filled in from reference TRBV2 and TRBJ2-3, reads EPEVTQTPSHQVTQMGQEVILRCVPISNHLYFYWYRQILGQKVEFLVSFYNNEISEKSEIFDDQFSVERPDGSNFTLKIRSTKLEDSAMYFCASSEAGGTQYFGPGTRLTVL.

The rearrangement links TRBV20-1 to TRBJ2-3; D perhaps matches TRBD1 (6 bases). This CDR3 spans 14 amino acids. V was pared by 1 base and J by 1 base, with 9 bases between. Germline CDR1 is DFQATT and CDR2 is SNEGSKA (reference sequence). The CDR3 DNA reads as TGCAGTGCTAGAGGGGACACCCGCACAGATACGCAGTATTTT. This translates into CSARGDTRTDTQYF.

The V gene is TRBV29-1, the J gene TRBJ2-5; possible D gene TRBD1, 5 bases. Germline-derived CDR1 and CDR2 are SQVTM and ANQGSEA. Trimming took 4 bases from V and 4 from J, leaving 10 bases between them. The CDR3 is 12 residues long. CDR3 in amino acids: CSVAQGGETQYF. CDR3 coding DNA: TGCAGCGTTGCGCAGGGTGGAGAGACCCAGTACTTC.

The chain combines TRBV10-3 with TRBJ1-2; weak D call: TRBD1 (5 bases). This CDR3 contains 14 residues. Germline-derived CDR1 and CDR2 are ENHRY and SYGVKD. The V end lost 0 bases, the J end lost 4 bases, and 9 bases lay between the germline ends. CDR3 region: CAISESGTPYGYTF. In DNA, the CDR3 is TGTGCCATCAGTGAGTCAGGGACTCCCTATGGCTACACCTTC.

This clonotype was counted only a few times. The chain carries TRBV4-1 and TRBJ1-1; D might be TRBD1 (5 bases). Looked up from germline, CDR1 is MGHRA and CDR2 is YSYEKL. The V and J ends lost 4 bases and 1 base respectively, with 10 bases between them. This CDR3 contains 14 residues. For the CDR3, the DNA is TGCGCCAGCAGCCTGATAACAGGGAACACTGAAGCTTTCTTT. Translation gives CASSLITGNTEAFF.

This clonotype was counted a few times. The chain uses TRBV11-2 and TRBJ2-5; D is perhaps TRBD1 (6 bases). Germline values: CDR1 SGHAT, CDR2 FQNNGV. The CDR3 consists of 15 residues. Trimming removed 3 bases at V and 2 bases at J, with 13 bases between. The CDR3 DNA follows: TGTGCCAGCAGCTTCACTTTGGACAGACAAGAGACCCAGTACTTC. It specifies CASSFTLDRQETQYF.

Only a few counts were recorded for this clonotype. The chain combines TRBV6-2 or TRBV6-3 with TRBJ2-1, with 7 bases fitting TRBD2. J lost 10 bases, V lost 2 bases, and 5 bases had no gene match. The CDR3 length is 13 residues. Germline V gene lookup returns CDR1 MNHEY and CDR2 SVGEGT. As DNA, the CDR3 is TGTGCCAGCAGTTACCGTAGCGGGTACGAGCAGTTCTTC. Translation: CASSYRSGYEQFF.

This clonotype was found once. The rearrangement links TRBV11-1 to TRBJ2-1; D is tentatively TRBD1 or TRBD2 (5 bases each). With the DNA end fitting TRBJ2-7 better, the J assignment may be wrong. CDR1 is SGHAT, CDR2 FQDESV, per germline (reference sequence). The CDR3 consists of 15 residues. The CDR3 nucleotides are TGTGCCAGCAGCTCGAGGGACCTACCATGGTCCGAGCAGTACTTC. It yields the protein CASSSRDLPWSEQYF.

The chain is built from TRBV7-2 and TRBJ1-2; the D gene is possibly TRBD1 (6 bases). The V gene's germline CDR1 is SGHTA and CDR2 FQGNSA. The CDR3 sequence is 15 residues long. V was pared by 0 bases and J by 4 bases, with 12 bases between. The CDR3 spells CASSLALRGSYGYTF. CDR3 DNA sequence: TGTGCCAGCAGCTTAGCGCTTAGGGGGAGCTATGGCTACACCTTC.

This clonotype has a handful of counts. V and J are TRBV7-9 and TRBJ2-7, with D possibly being TRBD1 (5 bases). Germline loops: CDR1 SEHNR, CDR2 FQNEAQ (reference sequence). Trimming took off 0 bases at V and 4 bases at J, with 10 bases between the two ends. The CDR3 contains 14 residues. The CDR3: CASSLASKGYEQYF. The CDR3 bases are TGTGCCAGCAGCTTAGCTTCAAAGGGGTACGAGCAGTACTTC.

The J gene is TRBJ2-1, the V gene TRBV4-2; 10 positions agree with TRBD2. V lost 0 bases and J lost 6; bases outside the gene matches: 5. Germline-derived CDR1 and CDR2 are LGHNA and YNFKEQ. The CDR3 runs to 16 residues. Here the CDR3 reads CASSQDPSGGVNEQFF. The CDR3 bases are TGTGCCAGCAGCCAAGATCCCAGCGGGGGGGTCAATGAGCAGTTCTTC.

J is TRBJ1-1 and V is TRBV12-3 or TRBV12-4; 8 nucleotides align to TRBD1. CDR3 size: 16 residues. With V trimmed by 3 bases and J by 4 bases, 10 bases remained unmatched. The CDR3, as DNA: TGTGCCAGCAGTTTGGGGCAGGGGGCAGGGGGCACTGAAGCTTTCTTT. This gives the protein CASSLGQGAGGTEAFF.

To note about this clonotype: This is likely an artifact of a read error, given a far larger clone one base away. This chain connects TRBV7-9 to TRBJ2-7; possible D gene TRBD1, 5 bases. The CDR3 is made up of 12 amino acids. The germline gives CDR1 SEHNR, CDR2 FQNEAQ (reference sequence). The chain's CDR3 is CSSSLGAYEQYF. CDR3 in DNA: TGTTCCAGCAGCTTAGGGGCATACGAGCAGTACTTC.

This clonotype was seen more than once but under ten times. V gene TRBV7-9 combines with J gene TRBJ2-5; D uncertain. This CDR3 is built from 17 residues. Germline V lookup: CDR1 SEHNR, CDR2 FQNEAQ (reference sequence). V was cut by 6 bases and J by 1 base, with 21 bases left in between. Here the CDR3 reads CASRTLTRSSSQETQYF. In DNA form, the CDR3 reads TGTGCCAGCAGAACCCTCACCCGCAGCAGCTCCCAAGAGACCCAGTACTTC.

This sequence joins TRBV2 and TRBJ2-7; a weak D match, TRBD1 (5 bases). Germline loops: CDR1 SNHLY, CDR2 FYNNEI. The CDR3 has 13 amino acids. With 6 bases removed from V and 4 bases from J, the gap between germline ends came to 13 bases. This chain's CDR3 is CASRTGRAYEQYF. The CDR3 DNA reads TGTGCCAGCAGAACGGGCAGGGCTTACGAGCAGTACTTC.

The chain recombines TRBV29-1 with TRBJ2-5; weak D call: TRBD2 (6 bases). This CDR3 is built from 13 residues. The V end lost 4 bases, the J end lost 7 bases, and 16 bases lay between the germline ends. CDR1 is SQVTM and CDR2 is ANQGSEA in the germline V gene. In nucleotides, the CDR3 is TGCAGCGTTGGATCGGGAGAACGTAGGACCCAGTACTTC. Encoded protein: CSVGSGERRTQYF.